The entry below gives a single TCR beta chain sequence along with its context. Its cognate antigen is unknown. V lost 1 base, J lost 4 bases, and 22 bases lay in between. Looked up from germline, CDR1 is MGHRA and CDR2 is YSYEKL. This CDR3 comprises 18 residues. This specimen comes from a study of T cell repertoires in cytomegalovirus infection. Study information: CMV epitopes, recently identified HLA-C-restricted and well-studied HLA-B-restricted, were used. Shared public TCR beta signatures pointed to both CMV infection and a matching HLA type. Whole-study findings and limits: Cumulative public TCR beta family frequency identified CMV carriers with the relevant HLA. It was HLA-C-restricted CMV-specific TCR beta clonotypes that dominated the response ex vivo.

TCRdb fed the reads into MiXCR, producing one record per CDR3 protein. The data hold about 920,000 distinct CDR3 sequences, with around 31% observed a single time. V usage is TRBV4-1 and J usage is TRBJ1-1; possibly TRBD1 for D (6 bases). The source of this sequence is a human donor in good health (CMV status not recorded). Some clones in this sample may be carry-over from other donors' samples. Source: cultured CD8+ T cells from PBMCs, taken from culture after CMV antigen stimulation. The CDR3 here is CASSQGPQGPGSGTEAFF. The CDR3 DNA sequence: TGCGCCAGCAGCCAAGGCCCCCAGGGGCCTGGTTCGGGCACTGAAGCTTTCTTT.